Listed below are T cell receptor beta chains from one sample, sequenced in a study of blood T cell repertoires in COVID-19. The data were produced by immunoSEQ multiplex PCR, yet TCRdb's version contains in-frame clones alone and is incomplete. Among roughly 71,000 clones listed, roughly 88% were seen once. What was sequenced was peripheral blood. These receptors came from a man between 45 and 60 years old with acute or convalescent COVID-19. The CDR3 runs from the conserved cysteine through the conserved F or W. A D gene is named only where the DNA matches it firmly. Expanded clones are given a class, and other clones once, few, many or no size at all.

TGTGCCACCAGTGACCCCGGGACAGACAGGACTAATGAGCAGTTCTTC | CATSDPGTDRTNEQFF | TRBJ2-1 | 16 | TRBV24-1 | . | TRBD1
TGCGCCAGCAGCGGGGACAGGGAAGAGACCCAGTACTTC | CASSGDREETQYF | TRBJ2-5 | 13 | TRBV4-1 | . | TRBD1
TGCAGCTATTCGGGGTGGGTAAATGGCGAGCAGTACTTC | CSYSGWVNGEQYF | TRBJ2-7 | 13 | TRBV29-1 | . | .
TGCAGCGTCCCGCAGGGTCTCTATGGCTACACCTTC | CSVPQGLYGYTF | TRBJ1-2 | 12 | TRBV29-1 | few | .
TGTGCCAGCAGTCAAGGGGCAGGACCAACGTATGAGCAGTTCTTC | CASSQGAGPTYEQFF | TRBJ2-1 | 15 | TRBV27 | . | .
TGCGCCAGCAGCCCGGACAGGGGCAAGAGGGTCTACAATGAGCAGTTCTTC | CASSPDRGKRVYNEQFF | TRBJ2-1 | 17 | TRBV5-1 | . | TRBD1
TGTGCCAGCTCTCGGGCCGGGGGGAATTCCCACGAGCAGTACTTC | CASSRAGGNSHEQYF | TRBJ2-7 | 15 | TRBV18 | . | TRBD2
TGTGCCAGTAGTATAGATCGGGTCGGGACAAAAGCTTTCTTT | CASSIDRVGTKAFF | TRBJ1-1 | 14 | TRBV19 | . | .
TGCGCCAGCAGCGTAGGCGGGACAGGGGCTGGCTACGAGCAGTACTTC | CASSVGGTGAGYEQYF | TRBJ2-7 | 16 | TRBV5-1 | . | TRBD1
TGCAGTGCACTAGTTTTAGGTGAGCAGTTCTTC | CSALVLGEQFF | TRBJ2-1 | 11 | TRBV20-1 | . | .
TGTGCCAGCAGTCCCTCGGGGGGGTTAAACTCTGGGGCCAACGTCCTGACTTTC | CASSPSGGLNSGANVLTF | TRBJ2-6 | 18 | TRBV2 | . | TRBD2
TGTGCCAGCTCTCAAAACCGGGACATCTATGGCTACACCTTC | CASSQNRDIYGYTF | TRBJ1-2 | 14 | TRBV18 | . | .
TGTGCCAGCAGCCTCCGACAGAACACCGGGGAGCTGTTTTTT | CASSLRQNTGELFF | TRBJ2-2 | 14 | TRBV3-1/TRBV3-2 | . | .
TGTGCCAGCAGCTCCTTAGGGGGTGGAACCTATGGCTACACCTTC | CASSSLGGGTYGYTF | TRBJ1-2 | 15 | TRBV7-3 | . | .
TGTGCCAGCAGTCTTGGACAGGGGGCATACGAGCAGTACTTC | CASSLGQGAYEQYF | TRBJ2-7 | 14 | TRBV6-5 | . | TRBD1
TGTGCCAGCTCACCAGGCAGGGGGCGAGAATCTGGGGCCAACGTCCTGACTTTC | CASSPGRGRESGANVLTF | TRBJ2-6 | 18 | TRBV18 | . | TRBD1
TGCGCCAGCAGCCGAACGTTTGGCAGGGGCTATTCACCCCTCCACTTT | CASSRTFGRGYSPLHF | TRBJ1-6 | 16 | TRBV4-1 | few | .
TGTGCCATCAGTGAGTCGATGGGACAGAGTAATCAGCCCCAGCATTTT | CAISESMGQSNQPQHF | TRBJ1-5 | 16 | TRBV10-3 | . | TRBD1
TGTGCCAGCATAGGGTGGAAGGGGGCTTACGGTGAAGCTTTCTTT | CASIGWKGAYGEAFF | TRBJ1-1 | 15 | TRBV6-5 | few | TRBD1
TGTGCCAGTAGGACAGGGGGGAACTCTGGAAACACCATATATTTT | CASRTGGNSGNTIYF | TRBJ1-3 | 15 | TRBV19 | . | TRBD1
TGTGCCAGCAGCTTAGTTGGACAGGGGCGCGCATACGAGCAGTACTTC | CASSLVGQGRAYEQYF | TRBJ2-7 | 16 | TRBV11-2 | . | TRBD1
TGTGCCAGCAGCTTGGGTAGGGGCACTAGCACAGATACGCAGTATTTT | CASSLGRGTSTDTQYF | TRBJ2-3 | 16 | TRBV7-7 | . | .
TGTGCCAGCACGCGGACAGGCTCCTATAATTCACCCCTCCACTTT | CASTRTGSYNSPLHF | TRBJ1-6 | 15 | TRBV11-2 | . | TRBD1
TGTGCCAGCAGTAAGCGGGAGCAGTACTTC | CASSKREQYF | TRBJ2-7 | 10 | TRBV6-5 | once | .
TGTGCCAGCAGGGCTAGGGACAGGGCAGGGGAGACCCAGTACTTC | CASRARDRAGETQYF | TRBJ2-5 | 15 | TRBV2 | . | TRBD1
TGTGCCAGCAGCTTCGGACAGGGATTTTCCAAAAACATTCAGTACTTC | CASSFGQGFSKNIQYF | TRBJ2-4 | 16 | TRBV5-5 | few | TRBD1
TGTGCCAGCAGCCCCTCGGACAGTCAGCAGTTCTTC | CASSPSDSQQFF | TRBJ2-1 | 12 | TRBV4-2 | . | .
TGTGCCAGTAGTCTACAGATACTAGCCAAAAACATTCAGTACTTC | CASSLQILAKNIQYF | TRBJ2-4 | 15 | TRBV19 | . | .
TGTGCCAGTAGTAGCGGACAGGCTAGCCACGAGCAGTACTTC | CASSSGQASHEQYF | TRBJ2-7 | 14 | TRBV19 | . | TRBD1
TGCAGCGTTGATATGGAGGAAATGAACACTGAAGCTTTCTTT | CSVDMEEMNTEAFF | TRBJ1-1 | 14 | TRBV29-1 | . | .
TGTGCCAGCAGTCCGGGGACAGACGCTAGTTCACCCCTCCACTTT | CASSPGTDASSPLHF | TRBJ1-6 | 15 | TRBV27 | . | TRBD1
TGTGCCAGCAGCAGCGGGACTTACGAGACCCAGTACTTC | CASSSGTYETQYF | TRBJ2-5 | 13 | TRBV12-3/TRBV12-4 | . | TRBD2
TGTGCCAGCAGTGGACGAGGCGGTATGAACACTGAAGCTTTCTTT | CASSGRGGMNTEAFF | TRBJ1-1 | 15 | TRBV25-1 | . | .
TGTGCCACAACTCCCTCGGGGTACAGCACTGAAGCTTTCTTT | CATTPSGYSTEAFF | TRBJ1-1 | 14 | TRBV5-4 | . | .
TGTGCCAGCAGTCCCCCAGGGGGCCAAGAGACCCAGTACTTC | CASSPPGGQETQYF | TRBJ2-5 | 14 | TRBV25-1 | . | TRBD1
TGTGCCAGCTCCAGGGGGAGGAATCAGCCCCAGCATTTT | CASSRGRNQPQHF | TRBJ1-5 | 13 | TRBV6-5 | . | TRBD1
TGCGCCAGCAGCCAAGACTTAGGAAGCACAGATACGCAGTATTTT | CASSQDLGSTDTQYF | TRBJ2-3 | 15 | TRBV5-1 | . | .
TGTGCCAGCAGTTACGCCGCCGGGACAGGGGGCGATGGCTACACCTTC | CASSYAAGTGGDGYTF | TRBJ1-2 | 16 | TRBV6-5 | . | TRBD1
TGTGCCAGCAGCCCCCGGGGGACCTCCTACAATGAGCAGTTCTTC | CASSPRGTSYNEQFF | TRBJ2-1 | 15 | TRBV7-8 | . | .
TGCGCCAGCAGCTTAGCCAACCTGGGGAGACCCAACACTGAAGCTTTCTTT | CASSLANLGRPNTEAFF | TRBJ1-1 | 17 | TRBV5-1 | . | .
TGTGCCAGCAGTAGTACCGGGACAGGGATACCCTACGAGCAGTACTTC | CASSSTGTGIPYEQYF | TRBJ2-7 | 16 | TRBV28 | . | TRBD1
TGTGCCAGCAGTGAGCCGGGACAGTCCTACGAGCAGTACTTC | CASSEPGQSYEQYF | TRBJ2-7 | 14 | TRBV25-1 | . | TRBD1
TGTGCCAGCAGTCCCAGGTTGGGGAGTCACGAGCAGTACTTC | CASSPRLGSHEQYF | TRBJ2-7 | 14 | TRBV27 | . | .
TGTGCCAGCAGTCCCGACAGGGGGTATGGCTACACCTTC | CASSPDRGYGYTF | TRBJ1-2 | 13 | TRBV6-5 | . | TRBD1
TGTGCCAGCAGCTTTTTACAGGGGGTAGGTTCGAATTCACCCCTCCACTTT | CASSFLQGVGSNSPLHF | TRBJ1-6 | 17 | TRBV13 | once | TRBD1
TGTGCCAGCAGCCTAGGCCAGGGTCGGGACTATGGCTACACCTTC | CASSLGQGRDYGYTF | TRBJ1-2 | 15 | TRBV7-8 | . | .
TGCGCCAGCAGCCGAGGTGTTGGCACTGAAGCTTTCTTT | CASSRGVGTEAFF | TRBJ1-1 | 13 | TRBV10-1 | . | .
TGTGCCAGCAGCTTACGGGCTTTGGCGGGGGCCCTCACAGATACGCAGTATTTT | CASSLRALAGALTDTQYF | TRBJ2-3 | 18 | TRBV11-2 | . | .
TGTGCCAGCAGCGTAGCGGCAGGGGTGAACTATGGCTACACCTTC | CASSVAAGVNYGYTF | TRBJ1-2 | 15 | TRBV9 | . | .
TGTGCCAGCAGCCCCTGGGACATCTATGGCTACACCTTC | CASSPWDIYGYTF | TRBJ1-2 | 13 | TRBV7-9 | . | .
TGTGCCAGTACCCGGCTGCTGGGGGGTACAGATACGCAGTATTTT | CASTRLLGGTDTQYF | TRBJ2-3 | 15 | TRBV19 | . | .
TGTGCCAGCAGCGTCAGTAGCAATCAGCCCCAGCATTTT | CASSVSSNQPQHF | TRBJ1-5 | 13 | TRBV7-9 | . | .
TGCGCCAGCAGTAAGACAGGGACGCGCTCCTACAATGAGCAGTTCTTC | CASSKTGTRSYNEQFF | TRBJ2-1 | 16 | TRBV5-1 | . | TRBD1
TGTGCCAGCAGTTTTCTAACCCGGGAAAAACTGTTTTTT | CASSFLTREKLFF | TRBJ1-4 | 13 | TRBV28 | . | .
TGTGCCAGCACCCCCCCGGGACAGAACTATGGCTACACCTTC | CASTPPGQNYGYTF | TRBJ1-2 | 14 | TRBV5-4 | . | TRBD1